This T cell receptor beta chain came from a study of CD8+ T cells in alopecia areata. RNA extraction and reverse transcription yielded cDNA as sequencing template. Data came from immunoSEQ multiplex PCR; TCRdb stores just in-frame clones and leaves some out. The top ten hold about 19% of the sample, which has approximately 31,000 clones, 60% to 85% seen once. Lesional scalp tissue (obtained by punch biopsy) and peripheral blood were collected from alopecia areata patients. Sorting from PBMCs produced CD4+ and CD8+ T cells. The V gene's germline CDR1 is MDHEN and CDR2 SYDVKM. V lost 7 bases, J lost 0 bases, and 7 bases lay in between. The CDR3 spans 12 residues.

The sequencing input was NKG2D-low CD8+ T cells sorted from blood. The source is a human donor with alopecia areata. This chain uses TRBV28 with TRBJ2-7; tentative D call: TRBD2 (6 bases). As DNA, the CDR3 is TGTGCCAGCACTAGCGACTCCTACGAGCAGTACTTC. Translating gives CASTSDSYEQYF.